This record looks at one T cell receptor beta chain sequence and its context. An end of the junction differs from the germline gene, which may be a read error. The assay was immunoSEQ multiplex PCR, and TCRdb's table has in-frame clones only and misses some. The table records roughly 480,000 clones, roughly nine tenths of them present only once. Seattle's enrolled individuals joined amid active infection and were then monitored longitudinally. This CDR3 is 11 amino acids long. The germline gives CDR1 MNHNS, CDR2 SASEGT. This record belongs to a study of blood T cell repertoires in COVID-19. Overall study: PBMCs, B-cell-depleted T cells, or T cells provided the cDNA or gDNA that made up the material.

This chain uses TRBV6-1 with TRBJ2-1; TRBD2 matches at 8 bases. The origin of this receptor is a man aged 18-30 years with COVID-19, enrolled during active disease. Sequencing used peripheral blood. CDR3 DNA: TGTGCCAGCAGTGAGGCCGGGGGGGGGATCTTC. This sequence encodes CASSEAGGGIF.